The sequence of this T cell receptor (beta chain) was determined in a study of post-analysis software for immune sequencing data. Unique molecular identifiers were present in the TCR beta cDNA libraries. From about 1 to 10 million T cells, 400,000 to 550,000 cDNA molecules were obtained. TCRdb re-derived calls from the PCR reads in MiXCR, one entry per CDR3 protein. In the table there are 800,000 to 950,000 distinct CDR3 sequences, approximately 53% of which are singletons. Germline V lookup: CDR1 LGHNT, CDR2 FRNRAP. CDR3 length: 15 residues. Unmatched junction bases numbered 10, after V lost 5 bases and J lost 9 bases. On this clonotype itself: Its antigen is still unknown.

The study's findings and limits: Controls showed lower frequencies than patients for 4 or 5 TRBV segments, and TRBV5-6, TRBV5-1 and TRBV20-1 were among these.

V is TRBV12-5 and J is TRBJ1-6; 7 bases fit TRBD1. Material: blood. This TCR was sampled from a girl aged 5-17 years with multiple sclerosis. The CDR3 DNA reads TGTGCTAGTGGTACAGGGGAAATTCTTTTTTCACCCCTCCACTTT. Translating gives CASGTGEILFSPLHF.